These 9 T cell receptor beta chains were sequenced from one sample in a study of cytomegalovirus exposure and HLA in healthy donors. The PCR had 60 Vbeta and 13 Jbeta primers. Sequencing was performed with immunoSEQ multiplex PCR; in TCRdb, only in-frame clones are kept and a portion is missing. The sample has more than 80,000 clones, roughly 75% seen once; the top ten hold about 2.3%. The sequenced sample was PBMCs. All receptors derive from a middle-aged man in good health and CMV-seronegative.

This clone was counted only a few times. This rearrangement joins TRBV7-8 to TRBJ2-7; 9 bases are a match to TRBD1. V lost 4 bases to trimming and J lost 2 bases; unmatched junction nucleotides: 9. The CDR3 loop spans 16 amino acids. CDR1 is SGHVS, CDR2 FQNEAQ, per germline. In DNA, the CDR3 is TGTGCCAGCAGCTCTTCTCCGACAGGGGGTACCTACGAGCAGTACTTC. This sequence encodes CASSSSPTGGTYEQYF.

This sequence joins TRBV6-5 and TRBJ2-1; TRBD2 agrees at 8 bases. The trim removed 2 bases at V and 7 bases at J, leaving 7 bases unmatched. CDR3 length equals 15 residues. Germline V lookup: CDR1 MNHEY, CDR2 SVGAGI. The CDR3 sequence: CASSYGLAGGNEQFF. DNA for the CDR3: TGTGCCAGCAGTTACGGGCTAGCGGGCGGGAATGAGCAGTTCTTC.

This clone occurred a few times. The V and J genes are TRBV5-1 and TRBJ2-7; D gene ambiguous. Trimming took off 4 bases at V and 2 bases at J, with 10 bases between the two ends. CDR1 and CDR2 (germline): SGHRS, YFSETQ. The CDR3 is 13 amino acids. CDR3: CASSVTVPYEQYF. The DNA for the CDR3 is TGCGCCAGCAGCGTAACAGTTCCCTACGAGCAGTACTTC.

The chain employs TRBV6-1 and TRBJ1-2; weak D call: TRBD1 (6 bases). The CDR3 loop spans 13 amino acids. The V and J ends lost 4 bases and 3 bases respectively, with 9 bases between them. Germline assignment: CDR1 MNHNS and CDR2 SASEGT. The CDR3 loop is CASSGTAYYGYTF. CDR3 bases: TGTGCCAGCAGTGGGACAGCTTACTATGGCTACACCTTC.

The rearrangement joins TRBV12-5 to TRBJ2-7, with 10 positions matching TRBD2. The CDR3 is made up of 16 amino acids. CDR1 LGHNT and CDR2 FRNRAP come from the germline V gene. The V and J ends lost 0 bases and 1 base, in that order; junction bases with no gene match: 3. The CDR3 nucleotides are TGTGCTAGTGGTTTGGTAACTAGCGGGGCATCCTACGAGCAGTACTTC. Translation gives CASGLVTSGASYEQYF.

The genes are TRBV12-5 and TRBJ2-5; D is unclear. V shed 7 bases and J shed 4 bases, with 13 bases lying between them. This CDR3 is 13 amino acids long. Germline CDR1 reads LGHNT; CDR2 reads FRNRAP. Here the CDR3 DNA reads TGTGCTAGTGCCCCAATAAACGGAGAGACCCAGTACTTC. This codes for CASAPINGETQYF.

Comment on this clone: The same CDR3 also results from other DNA sequences found in this sample. The chain uses TRBV7-9 and TRBJ1-6; tentative D call: TRBD1 (6 bases). The V gene lost 5 bases and the J gene lost 8 bases, with 13 bases spanning the gap. Germline loops: CDR1 SEHNR, CDR2 FQNEAQ (reference sequence). The CDR3 length is 14 residues. DNA for the CDR3: TGTGCCAGCAGCCCCGGACAGTCTCATTCACCCCTCCACTTT. Translation gives CASSPGQSHSPLHF.

The CDR3 sequence is CASSLVTGLRTDTQYF. Written as DNA, the CDR3 is TGTGCCAGCAGCTTGGTTACAGGGCTTCGCACAGATACGCAGTATTTT. The chain links TRBV5-6 to TRBJ2-3; a weak D match, TRBD1 (6 bases). V was clipped by 0 bases and J by 1 base, with 12 bases between them. The CDR3 length is 16 residues. CDR1 and CDR2 from the germline V gene are SGHDT and YYEEEE.

The chain combines TRBV7-9 with TRBJ1-4; D might be TRBD1 (6 bases). The V gene's germline CDR1 is SEHNR and CDR2 FQNEAQ (reference sequence). Deletions cut 3 bases from V and 7 bases from J, with 12 bases between. The CDR3 spans 14 residues. For the CDR3, the DNA is TGTGCCAGCAGCTTCAGGGGAAAACCTGAAAAACTGTTTTTT. It is translated as CASSFRGKPEKLFF. The complete variable domain, with remaining parts taken from reference TRBV7-9 and TRBJ1-4, reads DTGVSQNPRHKITKRGQNVTFRCDPISEHNRLYWYRQTLGQGPEFLTYFQNEAQLEKSRLLSDRFSAERPKGSFSTLEIQRTEQGDSAMYLCASSFRGKPEKLFFGSGTQLSVL.